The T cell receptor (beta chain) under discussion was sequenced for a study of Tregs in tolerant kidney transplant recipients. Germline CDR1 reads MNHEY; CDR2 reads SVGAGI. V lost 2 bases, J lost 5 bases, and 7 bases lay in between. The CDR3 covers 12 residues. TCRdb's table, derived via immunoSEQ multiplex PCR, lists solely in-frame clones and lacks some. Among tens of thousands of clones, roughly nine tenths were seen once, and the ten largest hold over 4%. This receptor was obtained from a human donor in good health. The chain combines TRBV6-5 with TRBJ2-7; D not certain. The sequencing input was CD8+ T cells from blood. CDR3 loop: CASSYPPDEQYF. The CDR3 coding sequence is TGTGCCAGCAGTTACCCTCCGGACGAGCAGTACTTC.